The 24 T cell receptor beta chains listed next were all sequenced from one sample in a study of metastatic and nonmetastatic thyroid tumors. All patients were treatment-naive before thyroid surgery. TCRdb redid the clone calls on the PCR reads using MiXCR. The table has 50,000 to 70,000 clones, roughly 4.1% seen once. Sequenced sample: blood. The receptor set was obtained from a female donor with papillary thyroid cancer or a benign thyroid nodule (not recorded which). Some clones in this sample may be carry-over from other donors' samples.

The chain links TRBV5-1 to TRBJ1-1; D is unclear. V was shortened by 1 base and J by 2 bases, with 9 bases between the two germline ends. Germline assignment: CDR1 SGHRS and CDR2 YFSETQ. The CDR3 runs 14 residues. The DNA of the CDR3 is TGCGCCAGCAGCTTGAACGGCGGCAACACTGAAGCTTTCTTT. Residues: CASSLNGGNTEAFF.

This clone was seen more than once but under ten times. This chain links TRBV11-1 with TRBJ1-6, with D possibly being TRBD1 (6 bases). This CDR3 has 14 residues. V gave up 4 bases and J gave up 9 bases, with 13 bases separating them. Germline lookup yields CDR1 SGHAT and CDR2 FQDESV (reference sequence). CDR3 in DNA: TGTGCCAGCAGCTGGACAAGGGGGTGTTCACCCCTCCACTTT. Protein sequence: CASSWTRGCSPLHF.

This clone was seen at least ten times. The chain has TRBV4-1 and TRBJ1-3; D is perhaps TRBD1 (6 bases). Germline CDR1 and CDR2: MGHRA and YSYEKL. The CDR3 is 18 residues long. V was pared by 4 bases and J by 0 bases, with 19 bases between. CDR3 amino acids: CASSPTGGGTISGNTIYF. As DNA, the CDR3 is TGCGCCAGCAGCCCGACGGGCGGGGGCACCATCTCTGGAAACACCATATATTTT.

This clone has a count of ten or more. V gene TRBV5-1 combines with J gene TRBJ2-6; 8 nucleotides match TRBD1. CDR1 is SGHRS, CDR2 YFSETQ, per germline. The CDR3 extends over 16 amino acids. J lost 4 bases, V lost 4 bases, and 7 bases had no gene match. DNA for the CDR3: TGCGCCAGCAGCCGGAAGACAGGGGCCGGGGCCAACGTCCTGACTTTC. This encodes CASSRKTGAGANVLTF.

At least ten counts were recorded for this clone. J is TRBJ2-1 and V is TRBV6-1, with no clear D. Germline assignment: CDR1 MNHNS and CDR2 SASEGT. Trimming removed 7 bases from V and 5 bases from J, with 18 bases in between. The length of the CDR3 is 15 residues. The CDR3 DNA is TGTGCCAGCAACCTGGACCCTTCCCCCCACAATGAGCAGTTCTTC. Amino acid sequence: CASNLDPSPHNEQFF.

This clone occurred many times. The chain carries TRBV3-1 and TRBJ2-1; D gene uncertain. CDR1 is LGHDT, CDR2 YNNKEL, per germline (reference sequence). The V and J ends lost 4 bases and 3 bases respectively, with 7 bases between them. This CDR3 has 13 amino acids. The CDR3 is CASSRAFYNEQFF. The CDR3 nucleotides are TGTGCCAGCAGCCGGGCTTTCTACAATGAGCAGTTCTTC.

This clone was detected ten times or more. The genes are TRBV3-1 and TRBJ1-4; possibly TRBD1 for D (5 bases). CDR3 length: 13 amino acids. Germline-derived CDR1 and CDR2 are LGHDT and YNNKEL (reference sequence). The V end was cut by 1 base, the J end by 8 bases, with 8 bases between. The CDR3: CASSQGGVEKLFF. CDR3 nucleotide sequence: TGTGCCAGCAGCCAAGGAGGGGTCGAAAAACTGTTTTTT.

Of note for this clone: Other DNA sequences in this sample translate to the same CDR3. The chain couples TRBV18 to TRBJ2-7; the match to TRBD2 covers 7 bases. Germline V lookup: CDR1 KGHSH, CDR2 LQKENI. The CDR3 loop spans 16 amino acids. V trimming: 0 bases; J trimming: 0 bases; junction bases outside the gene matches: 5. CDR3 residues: CASSPPFGGSSYEQYF. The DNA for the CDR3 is TGTGCCAGCTCACCACCGTTCGGCGGGAGCTCCTACGAGCAGTACTTC.

The CDR3 DNA reads TGTGCCAGCAGTACCCGGACAGCTAACACCGGGGAGCTGTTTTTT. Its translation is CASSTRTANTGELFF. The V gene is TRBV2, the J gene TRBJ2-2, with D possibly matching TRBD1 (6 bases). There are 15 residues in the CDR3. Per the germline V gene, CDR1 is SNHLY and CDR2 is FYNNEI. The V end was cut by 5 bases, the J end by 2 bases, with 12 bases between.

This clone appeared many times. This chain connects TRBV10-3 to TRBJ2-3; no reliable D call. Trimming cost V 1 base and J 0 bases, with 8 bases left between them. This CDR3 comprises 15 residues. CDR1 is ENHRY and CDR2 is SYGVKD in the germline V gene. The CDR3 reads CAISELGSSTDTQYF. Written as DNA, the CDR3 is TGTGCCATCAGTGAGTTGGGGTCTAGCACAGATACGCAGTATTTT.

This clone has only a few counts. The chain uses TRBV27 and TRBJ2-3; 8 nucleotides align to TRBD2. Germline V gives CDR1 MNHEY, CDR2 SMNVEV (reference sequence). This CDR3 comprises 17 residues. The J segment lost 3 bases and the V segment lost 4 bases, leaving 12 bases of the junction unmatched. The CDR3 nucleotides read TGTGCCAGCAGTTACTCAGCGGGAGCAGTTAAAACAGATACGCAGTATTTT. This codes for CASSYSAGAVKTDTQYF.

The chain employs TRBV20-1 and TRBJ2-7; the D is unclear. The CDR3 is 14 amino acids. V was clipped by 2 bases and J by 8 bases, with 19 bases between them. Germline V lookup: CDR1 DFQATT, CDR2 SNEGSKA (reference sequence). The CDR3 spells CSARRPSGYYKQYF. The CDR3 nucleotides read TGCAGTGCTAGACGCCCCAGTGGCTACTATAAGCAGTACTTC.

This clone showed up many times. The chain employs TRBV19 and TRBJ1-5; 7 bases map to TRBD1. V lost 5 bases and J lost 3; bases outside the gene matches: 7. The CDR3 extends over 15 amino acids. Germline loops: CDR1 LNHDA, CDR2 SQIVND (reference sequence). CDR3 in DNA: TGTGCCAGTAGTGTTGGACAGGACGCCAATCAGCCCCAGCATTTT. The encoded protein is CASSVGQDANQPQHF.

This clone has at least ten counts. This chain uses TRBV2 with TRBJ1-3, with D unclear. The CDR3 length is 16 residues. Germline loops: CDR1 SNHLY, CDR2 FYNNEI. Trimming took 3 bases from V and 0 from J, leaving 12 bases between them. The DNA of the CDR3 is TGTGCCAGCAGTGATATGCCGAGATCCTCTGGAAACACCATATATTTT. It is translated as CASSDMPRSSGNTIYF.

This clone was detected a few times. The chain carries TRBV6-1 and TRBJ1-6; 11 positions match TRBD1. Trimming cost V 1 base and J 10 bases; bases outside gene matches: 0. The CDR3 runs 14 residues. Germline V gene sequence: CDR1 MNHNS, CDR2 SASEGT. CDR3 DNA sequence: TGTGCCAGCAGTGAAGGGACAGGGGGCTCACCCCTCCACTTT. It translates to CASSEGTGGSPLHF.

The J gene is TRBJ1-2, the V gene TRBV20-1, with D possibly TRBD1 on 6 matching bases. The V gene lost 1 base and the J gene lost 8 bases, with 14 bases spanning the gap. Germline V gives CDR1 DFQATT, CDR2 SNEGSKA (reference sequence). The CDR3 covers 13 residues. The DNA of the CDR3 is TGCAGTGCTAGAGTCTTCGGGGGGGCGGGCTACACCTTC. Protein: CSARVFGGAGYTF.

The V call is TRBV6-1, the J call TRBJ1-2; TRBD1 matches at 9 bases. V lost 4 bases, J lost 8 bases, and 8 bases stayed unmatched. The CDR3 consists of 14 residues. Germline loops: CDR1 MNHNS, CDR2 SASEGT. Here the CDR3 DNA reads TGTGCCAGCAGTGTTGAACAGGGGGCAGTAGGCTACACCTTC. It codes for CASSVEQGAVGYTF.

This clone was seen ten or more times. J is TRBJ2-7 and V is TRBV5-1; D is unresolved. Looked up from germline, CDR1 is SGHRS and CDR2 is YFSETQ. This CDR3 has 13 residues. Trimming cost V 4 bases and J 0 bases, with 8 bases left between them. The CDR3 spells CASSLAPSYEQYF. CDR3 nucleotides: TGCGCCAGCAGCCTCGCACCCTCCTACGAGCAGTACTTC. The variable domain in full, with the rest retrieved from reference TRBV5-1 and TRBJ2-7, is KAGVTQTPRYLIKTRGQQVTLSCSPISGHRSVSWYQQTPGQGLQFLFEYFSETQRNKGNFPGRFSGRQFSNSRSEMNVSTLELGDSALYLCASSLAPSYEQYFGPGTRLTVT.

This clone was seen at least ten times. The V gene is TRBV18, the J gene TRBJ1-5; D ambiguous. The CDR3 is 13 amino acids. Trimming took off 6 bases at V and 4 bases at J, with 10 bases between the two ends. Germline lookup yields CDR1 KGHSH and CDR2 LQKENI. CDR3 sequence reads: CASSSDMNQPQHF. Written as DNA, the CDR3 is TGTGCCAGCTCCTCTGACATGAATCAGCCCCAGCATTTT.

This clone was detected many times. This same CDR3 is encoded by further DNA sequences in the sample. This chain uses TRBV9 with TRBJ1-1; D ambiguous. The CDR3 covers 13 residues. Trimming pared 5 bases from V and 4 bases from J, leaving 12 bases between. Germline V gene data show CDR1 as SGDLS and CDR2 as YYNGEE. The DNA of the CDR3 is TGTGCCAGCAGTTTGGGTGGAGGCACTGAAGCTTTCTTT. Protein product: CASSLGGGTEAFF.

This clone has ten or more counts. The CDR3 DNA is TGCGCCAGCAGCCGGGGACACCGAAACACTGAAGCTTTCTTT. Translation: CASSRGHRNTEAFF. The chain uses TRBV5-1 and TRBJ1-1, with a tentative D call TRBD1 (6 bases). The V gene's germline CDR1 is SGHRS and CDR2 YFSETQ. Trimming pared 4 bases from V and 2 bases from J, leaving 12 bases between. This CDR3 spans 14 amino acids.

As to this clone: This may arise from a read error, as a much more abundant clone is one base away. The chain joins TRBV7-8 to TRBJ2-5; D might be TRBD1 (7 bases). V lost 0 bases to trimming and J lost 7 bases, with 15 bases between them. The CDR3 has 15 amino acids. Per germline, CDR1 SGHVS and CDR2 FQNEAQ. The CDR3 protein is CASSLATGDSGTQYF. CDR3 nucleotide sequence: TGTGCCAGCAGCTTAGCTACAGGGGACTCAGGGACCCAGTACTTC. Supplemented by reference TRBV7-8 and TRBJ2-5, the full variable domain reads GAGVSQSPRYKVAKRGQDVALRCDPISGHVSLFWYQQALGQGPEFLTYFQNEAQLDKSGLPSDRFFAERPEGSVSTLKIQRTQQEDSAVYLCASSLATGDSGTQYFGPGTRLLVL.

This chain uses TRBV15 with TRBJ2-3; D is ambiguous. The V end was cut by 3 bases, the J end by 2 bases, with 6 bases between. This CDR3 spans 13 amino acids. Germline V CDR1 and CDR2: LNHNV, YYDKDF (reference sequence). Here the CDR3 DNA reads TGTGCCACCAGCAGGGCCCCCACAGATACGCAGTATTTT. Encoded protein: CATSRAPTDTQYF.

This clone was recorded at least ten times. CDR3 in amino acids: CASSLPSVLNGYTF. The CDR3 DNA follows: TGTGCCAGCAGTTTACCCTCGGTCCTAAATGGCTACACCTTC. The chain links TRBV28 to TRBJ1-2; no clear D. Germline V gene lookup returns CDR1 MDHEN and CDR2 SYDVKM. V was shortened by 2 bases and J by 6 bases, with 13 bases between the two germline ends. The CDR3 contains 14 residues.